Listed below are T cell receptor beta chains from one sample, sequenced in a study of technical replicates of blood from several donors. Clones were read by immunoSEQ multiplex PCR, and TCRdb kept only the in-frame ones, dropping some. This sample has 65,000 to 70,000 clones, with approximately 88% found just once. Sequencing was carried out using PBMCs. All receptors come from a human donor in good health. Some clones in this sample may be carry-over from other donors' samples. CDR3s include the opening cysteine and the closing phenylalanine or tryptophan. A D gene is named only where the DNA matches it firmly. Clone sizes are given selectively: once, few, many, or a class where the clone is expanded.

TRBJ2-3,-,TRBV4-1,TRBD2,TGCGCCAGCAGCGGGGGCGGGAGGGGCACAGATACGCAGTATTTT,CASSGGGRGTDTQYF
TRBJ1-2,-,TRBV6-5,-,TGTGCCAGCAGTACCCCTGACAGCCCCTATGGCTACACCTTC,CASSTPDSPYGYTF
TRBJ2-7,-,TRBV5-1,TRBD1,TGCGCCAGCAGCCGGGACAGGGGGTACGAGCAGTACTTC,CASSRDRGYEQYF
TRBJ2-7,-,TRBV7-2,-,TGTGCCAGCAGCTCCAACAGTCCCGCATCCGAGCAGTACTTC,CASSSNSPASEQYF
TRBJ1-5,few,TRBV19,-,TGTGCCAGTAACCCAGGCAGGAAAAATAGCAATCAGCCCCAGCATTTT,CASNPGRKNSNQPQHF
TRBJ1-2,-,TRBV6-5,-,TGTGCCAGCCAAGCGGGTAACTATGGCTACACCTTC,CASQAGNYGYTF
TRBJ1-1,-,TRBV14,-,TGTGCCAGCAGCCAAGACAGGGGATACACTGAAGCTTTCTTT,CASSQDRGYTEAFF
TRBJ2-7,-,TRBV11-1,-,TGTGCCAGCACCTTCCCCCGGACCGGGACACGGAGATACGAGCAGTACTTC,CASTFPRTGTRRYEQYF
TRBJ2-7,once,TRBV25-1,-,TGTGCCAGCAGTGAAGGACAACTCTACGTGGAGCAGTACTTC,CASSEGQLYVEQYF
TRBJ2-7,-,TRBV9,-,TGTGCCAGCAGCGTAGGGCCGGGATACGAGCAGTACTTC,CASSVGPGYEQYF
TRBJ2-7,few,TRBV6-5,TRBD2,TGTGCCAGCACCCGGACCGGGAGGCAGTACGAGCAGTACTTC,CASTRTGRQYEQYF
TRBJ2-5,-,TRBV7-2,TRBD1,TGTGCCAGCAGCTCGGGACAGACGGGTAAAGAGACCCAGTACTTC,CASSSGQTGKETQYF
TRBJ2-2,-,TRBV11-3,TRBD1,TGTGCCAGCAGCTTCGGGACAGGGGGCAACACCGGGGAGCTGTTTTTT,CASSFGTGGNTGELFF
TRBJ2-1,-,TRBV18,TRBD2,TGTGCCAGCTCACCGTCGCTTAGCGGGAGGGCCTACAATGAGCAGTTCTTC,CASSPSLSGRAYNEQFF
TRBJ2-4,once,TRBV9,TRBD2,TGTGCCAGCAGCGTAGCTGGTAGCGGGAGCGATACCGTCAAAAACATTCAGTACTTC,CASSVAGSGSDTVKNIQYF
TRBJ2-5,-,TRBV10-3,-,TGTGCCATCAGTGAGTCGGACGGGCCGGGGGCCCAGTACTTC,CAISESDGPGAQYF
TRBJ1-2,-,TRBV4-1,-,TGCGCCAGCAGCCAAGGAAAGGCCGAGGGCTATGGCTACACCTTC,CASSQGKAEGYGYTF
TRBJ1-2,-,TRBV19,TRBD1,TGTGCCAGTAAACAGGGGACTAGGTATGGCTACACCTTC,CASKQGTRYGYTF
TRBJ2-1,-,TRBV11-2,TRBD2,TGTGCCAGCAGCCCCATCCTAGCGGGAGAGGGGGGTCGGAATGAGCAGTTCTTC,CASSPILAGEGGRNEQFF
TRBJ2-2,-,TRBV7-2,TRBD2,TGTGCCAGCAGCTTAGAGTCCCTAGCGGGGGGAGCGAACACCGGGGAGCTGTTTTTT,CASSLESLAGGANTGELFF
TRBJ1-5,-,TRBV7-8,-,TGTGCCAGCAGCTTAGACGGTTCCGAGTATAGCAATCAGCCCCAGCATTTT,CASSLDGSEYSNQPQHF
TRBJ1-1,few,TRBV7-2,-,TGTGCCAGCAGCGTCTCCAGGGTCACTGAAGCTTTCTTT,CASSVSRVTEAFF
TRBJ2-7,-,TRBV10-3,TRBD2,TGTGCCATCAGTCGAATAGCGGGAGCCCACGAGCAGTACTTC,CAISRIAGAHEQYF
TRBJ2-1,-,TRBV19,TRBD2,TGTGCCAGGGGACTAGCGGGACTCAGCTCCTACAATGAGCAGTTCTTC,CARGLAGLSSYNEQFF
TRBJ2-1,-,TRBV9,TRBD2,TGTGCCAGCAGCGTAGGACTAGCCGGTGAGCAGTTCTTC,CASSVGLAGEQFF
TRBJ2-7,-,TRBV6-1,-,TGTGCCAGCAGTCCTGCCGGGGTTATCTCCTACGAGCAGTACTTC,CASSPAGVISYEQYF
TRBJ1-2,-,TRBV4-2,TRBD1,TGTGCCAGCAGCCAGCCGGGACAGGGGAATGACGGCTACACCTTC,CASSQPGQGNDGYTF
TRBJ2-5,-,TRBV5-1,-,TGCGCCAGCAGGGAGAATACTCAGATCCAAGAGACCCAGTACTTC,CASRENTQIQETQYF
TRBJ2-2,-,TRBV19,-,TGTGCCAGTAGTAGGAGGGGAGGGGGTCAGACCGGGGAGCTGTTTTTT,CASSRRGGGQTGELFF
TRBJ2-7,-,TRBV14,TRBD2,TGTGCCAGCAGCCAAGACCGGGGAGGGGCGGGCCAGTGGTACTTC,CASSQDRGGAGQWYF
TRBJ2-1,once,TRBV5-1,-,TGCGCCAGCAGCTTAAGCACAGAGAACAATGAGCAGTTCTTC,CASSLSTENNEQFF
TRBJ2-2,-,TRBV6-4,TRBD2,TGTGCCAGCAGGACTAGCGGAAACACCGGGGAGCTGTTTTTT,CASRTSGNTGELFF
TRBJ2-1,few,TRBV19,TRBD2,TGTGCCAGTAATCTAGCGGGCAATTCCTACAATGAGCAGTTCTTC,CASNLAGNSYNEQFF
TRBJ1-2,-,TRBV4-2,-,TGTGCCAGCAGCGAGCGTAACTATGGCTACACCTTC,CASSERNYGYTF
TRBJ2-7,-,TRBV4-1,TRBD1,TGCGCCAGCAGCCAAGTTCCGGGACAGGGGCTTTACGAGCAGTACTTC,CASSQVPGQGLYEQYF
TRBJ1-3,once,TRBV2,-,TGTGCCAGCAGTGAAACGGGCTCTGGAAACACCATATATTTT,CASSETGSGNTIYF